The source of this TCR beta chain is a study of shared clonotypes between healthy human individuals. Background on the study: A couple of women and a few men aged 18 to 49 made up the donors.

Germline V gene sequence: CDR1 MDHEN, CDR2 SYDVKM. The CDR3 consists of 14 residues. Trimming removed 4 bases from V and 4 bases from J, with 13 bases in between. Naive CD8 populations comprised CD45RO-negative cells positively selected for CCR7, excluding terminally differentiated effector memory CD45RA+ cells. It was across several immunoSEQ plates that each subset's genomic DNA was evenly split. Some clones are missing from TCRdb's copy, which holds only in-frame ones; the method was immunoSEQ multiplex PCR. Among about 2.1 million clones, 93% were seen once, and the ten largest hold approximately 1.7%.

The source is a man aged 18 to 30 in good health. Some clones in this sample may be carry-over from other donors' samples. Sequenced: naive CD8+ T cells from PBMCs. The chain is built from TRBV28 and TRBJ1-1, with a possible D match to TRBD1 (5 bases). In DNA, the CDR3 is TGTGCCAGCAGTTCATCCCACGGGGCCACTGAAGCTTTCTTT. Its protein is CASSSSHGATEAFF.